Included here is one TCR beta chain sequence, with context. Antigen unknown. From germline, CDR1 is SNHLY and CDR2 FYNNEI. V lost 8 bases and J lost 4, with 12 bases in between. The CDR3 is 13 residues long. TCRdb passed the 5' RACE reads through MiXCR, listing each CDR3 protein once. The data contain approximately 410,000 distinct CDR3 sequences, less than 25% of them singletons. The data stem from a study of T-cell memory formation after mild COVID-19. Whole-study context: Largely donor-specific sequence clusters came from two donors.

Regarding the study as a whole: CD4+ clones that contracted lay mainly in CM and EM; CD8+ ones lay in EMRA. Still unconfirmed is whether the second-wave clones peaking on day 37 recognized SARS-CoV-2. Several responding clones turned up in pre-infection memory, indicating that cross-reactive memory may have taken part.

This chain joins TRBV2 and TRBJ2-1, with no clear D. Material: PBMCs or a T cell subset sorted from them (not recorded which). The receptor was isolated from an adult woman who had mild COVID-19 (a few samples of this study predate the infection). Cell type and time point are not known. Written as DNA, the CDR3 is TGTGCCAGCTGGGATCACGCATACAATGAGCAGTTCTTC. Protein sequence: CASWDHAYNEQFF.